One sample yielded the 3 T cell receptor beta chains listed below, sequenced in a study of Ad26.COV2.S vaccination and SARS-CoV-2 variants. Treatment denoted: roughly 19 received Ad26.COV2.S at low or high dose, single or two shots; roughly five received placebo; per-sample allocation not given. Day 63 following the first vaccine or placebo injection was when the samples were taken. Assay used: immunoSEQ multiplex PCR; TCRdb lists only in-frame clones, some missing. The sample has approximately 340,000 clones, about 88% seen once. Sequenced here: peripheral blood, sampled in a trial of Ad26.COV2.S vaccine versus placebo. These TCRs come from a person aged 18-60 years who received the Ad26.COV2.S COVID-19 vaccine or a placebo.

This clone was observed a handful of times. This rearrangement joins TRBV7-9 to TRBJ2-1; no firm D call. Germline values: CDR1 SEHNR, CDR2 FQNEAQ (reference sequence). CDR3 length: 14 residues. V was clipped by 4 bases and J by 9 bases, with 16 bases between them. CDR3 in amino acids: CASSSFQAVGEQFF. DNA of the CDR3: TGTGCCAGCAGCTCCTTTCAGGCGGTCGGTGAGCAGTTCTTC.

CDR3 in amino acids: CASSYGSLMNTEAFF. DNA for the CDR3: TGTGCCAGCAGTTACGGGAGTCTTATGAACACTGAAGCTTTCTTT. The V gene is TRBV6-5, the J gene TRBJ1-1; D is uncertain. CDR3 length equals 15 residues. Trimming took off 2 bases at V and 0 bases at J, with 10 bases between the two ends. Germline loops: CDR1 MNHEY, CDR2 SVGAGI.

The CDR3 nucleotides are TGTGCCAGCAGGGCCGGGACAGGGGGCTCCTACGAGCAGTACTTC. Residues: CASRAGTGGSYEQYF. V and J are TRBV2 and TRBJ2-7, with 11 positions matching TRBD1. This CDR3 has 15 residues. V gave up 6 bases and J gave up 0 bases; unmatched junction bases: 4. Germline CDR1 and CDR2: SNHLY and FYNNEI.